The T cell receptor beta chain described here comes from a study of response to subunit inactivated influenza vaccine. This clonotype was observed a handful of times. Its antigen remains unknown. Findings and limits, study-wide: The authors offered the suggestion that each seasonal influenza vaccination recruits few new T cells.

TCRdb passed the RT-PCR reads through MiXCR, listing each CDR3 protein once. The data contain 300,000 to 350,000 distinct CDR3 sequences, 21% of them singletons. The CDR3 is made up of 15 amino acids. The V gene lost 0 bases and the J gene lost 0 bases, with 8 bases spanning the gap. Germline CDR1 reads LGHNA; CDR2 reads YNFKEQ. The receptor's source is a man aged 45 to 75 who received an inactivated influenza vaccine. The gene calls are TRBV4-2 and TRBJ1-1; the D is unclear. The source material was PBMCs from blood, sampled about 20 months after vaccination. The CDR3 here is CASSQEFRMNTEAFF. CDR3 bases: TGTGCCAGCAGCCAAGAATTCCGGATGAACACTGAAGCTTTCTTT.